These T cell receptor beta chains were read from a single sample in a study of cytomegalovirus exposure and HLA in healthy donors. TCRdb's table, derived via immunoSEQ multiplex PCR, lists solely in-frame clones and lacks some. This table holds approximately 180,000 clones, around 74% found once. The source material was PBMCs. The receptors originated from a male donor in good health and CMV-seronegative. CDR3s leave out the opening cysteine and the closing phenylalanine or tryptophan.

v_call	j_call	cdr3_aa
TRBV6-6	TRBJ1-5	ASRDLGQGANQPQH
TRBV25-1	TRBJ1-4	ASSDLTYGEEKLF
TRBV6-5	TRBJ1-5	ASSYKAGYSNQPQH
TRBV2	TRBJ1-1	ASRTDSMGAF
TRBV4-1	TRBJ2-1	ASSHGRARGVHEQF
TRBV10-3	TRBJ1-6	AISESEVLDSPLH
TRBV4-3	TRBJ1-2	ASSQAYSGNYGYT
TRBV5-1	TRBJ2-3	ASTGGDPSTDTQY
TRBV20-1	-	SVSATYEQY
TRBV5-6	TRBJ2-7	ASSPLNSYEQY
TRBV5-1	TRBJ2-1	ASSLPSGGYEQF
TRBV7-9	TRBJ2-1	ASSFRGRGYRDNEQF
TRBV30	TRBJ2-3	AWIPKGDPDTQY
TRBV19	TRBJ1-5	ASSPQVYRNQPQH
TRBV28	TRBJ2-4	ASSLIGTGGNIQY
TRBV28	TRBJ1-5	ASSPVTGGRNQPQH
TRBV21-1	TRBJ2-1	ASSKGPLGPERPPRGYNEQF
TRBV6-5	TRBJ1-6	ASSASLGVATLH
TRBV7-3	TRBJ2-3	ASSLFGQGTTDTQY
TRBV19	TRBJ1-5	ASSIRDRDQPQH
TRBV5-6	TRBJ2-1	ASSLERGEASGQF
TRBV6-5	TRBJ2-1	ASSPIGGRTHEQF
TRBV29-1	TRBJ2-1	SVRGGGYNEQF
TRBV5-6	TRBJ1-2	ASSLIRVGQGTPYGYT
TRBV4-1	TRBJ1-4	ASSRALGQGEKLF
TRBV9	TRBJ2-1	ASSVGQGNYNEQF
TRBV19	TRBJ1-3	ASSTRTGGNSGNTIY
TRBV10-1	TRBJ2-3	ASSPSTDTQY
TRBV19	TRBJ2-7	ASSRQTASEQY
TRBV19	TRBJ1-5	ASSRQGPLH
TRBV19	TRBJ2-7	ASSNLGTGLAEQY
TRBV7-2	TRBJ2-1	ASSLVTSGNEQF
TRBV6-6	TRBJ1-5	ASISDSLNQPQH
TRBV28	-	ASISLGTSSYEQY
TRBV28	TRBJ1-5	ASSQGGGGGKPQH
TRBV9	TRBJ2-7	ASSVGGGRSYEQY
TRBV28	TRBJ1-5	ASSSRGSSNQPQH
TRBV6-5	TRBJ1-1	ASRYGDIGAF
TRBV6-5	TRBJ2-7	ASSRGTGGLSEQY
TRBV5-5	TRBJ2-3	ASSFGKGTDTQY
TRBV29-1	TRBJ2-1	SVEYPGNEQF
TRBV25-1	TRBJ2-1	ASSGGLAGRTNEQF
TRBV5-1	TRBJ1-2	ASSPVRDRVYSNYGYT
TRBV27	TRBJ1-5	ASSRGVGQPQH
TRBV9	TRBJ2-3	ASSVNRALSTDTQY
TRBV28	TRBJ2-5	ASSPRGGQETQY
TRBV28	TRBJ1-4	ATYPGQRGNEKLF
TRBV2	TRBJ1-6	ASSEWAGYNSPLH